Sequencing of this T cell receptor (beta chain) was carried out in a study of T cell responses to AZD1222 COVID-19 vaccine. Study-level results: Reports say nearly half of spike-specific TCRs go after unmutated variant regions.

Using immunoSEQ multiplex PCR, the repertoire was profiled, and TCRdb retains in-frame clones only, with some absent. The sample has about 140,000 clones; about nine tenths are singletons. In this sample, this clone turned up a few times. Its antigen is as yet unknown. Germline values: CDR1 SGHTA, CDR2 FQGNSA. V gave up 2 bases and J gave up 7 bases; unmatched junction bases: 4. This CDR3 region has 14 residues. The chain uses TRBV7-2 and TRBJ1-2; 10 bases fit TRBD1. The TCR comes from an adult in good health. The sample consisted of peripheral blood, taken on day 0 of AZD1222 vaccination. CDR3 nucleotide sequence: TGTGCCAGCAGCTTATCCCGGGACAGGGGTGGCTACACCTTC. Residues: CASSLSRDRGGYTF.